The 13 T cell receptor beta chains below all came from one sample that was sequenced in a study of blood T cells in healthy people across ages. The authors ran a second PCR of roughly 6 to 12 cycles using a sample-barcoded 5' primer and a J-beta primer mix. A single record per CDR3 protein comes from TCRdb applying MiXCR to the 5' RACE reads. This repertoire shows 1,300,000 or so distinct CDR3 sequences, approximately 59% found once; its top ten account for over 6.5%. The sequenced material came from blood. The source of these receptors is a man aged 18-30 years in good health.

The J gene is TRBJ1-5, the V gene TRBV20-1, with 11 nucleotides matching TRBD1. V lost 5 bases to trimming and J lost 7 bases; unmatched junction nucleotides: 4. The germline gives CDR1 DFQATT, CDR2 SNEGSKA (reference sequence). The CDR3 contains 13 residues. The CDR3 region is CSAGQGAEQPQHF. The CDR3 DNA sequence: TGCAGTGCTGGACAGGGGGCAGAACAGCCCCAGCATTTT.

This rearrangement joins TRBV6-6 to TRBJ2-3, with D perhaps given as TRBD1 or TRBD2 (5 bases each). Trimming cost V 4 bases and J 2 bases, with 16 bases left between them. The CDR3 loop spans 16 amino acids. Per germline, CDR1 MNHNY and CDR2 SVGAGI (reference sequence). The CDR3 is CASSLWISGHTDTQYF. CDR3 coding DNA: TGTGCCAGCAGTTTATGGATAAGCGGACACACAGATACGCAGTATTTT.

A remark on this clonotype: An end of the junction does not agree with germline; a read error may underlie this. The chain combines TRBV12-5 with TRBJ2-1, with D tentatively TRBD2 (6 bases). This CDR3 has 15 amino acids. The germline CDR1 and CDR2 sequences are LGHNT and FRNRAP. The CDR3 nucleotides read TGTGCTAGTGGTTTGGTGGGGAGGATCTACAATGAACAGTTCTTC. Residues: CASGLVGRIYNEQFF.

CDR3 residues: CASSQGISSYNEQYF. The CDR3 region has the DNA TGCGCCAGCAGCCAAGGCATTAGCTCCTACAATGAGCAGTACTTC. The chain joins TRBV4-1 to TRBJ2-1; no clear D. The better agreement between TRBJ2-7 and the DNA end casts doubt on the J call. The germline gives CDR1 MGHRA, CDR2 YSYEKL. There are 15 residues in the CDR3.

In DNA, the CDR3 is TGTGCCACGGGACAGGGTGGGCAAGAGACCCAGTACTTC. It specifies CATGQGGQETQYF. The rearrangement joins TRBV10-3 to TRBJ2-5; 9 bases map to TRBD1. CDR1 is ENHRY, CDR2 SYGVKD, per germline. V dropped 10 bases and J dropped 2; count of bases not matched to a gene: 5. This CDR3 contains 13 residues.

The rearrangement joins TRBV27 to TRBJ2-3; no firm D call. V was cut by 3 bases and J by 2 bases, with 12 bases left in between. CDR1 and CDR2 from the germline V gene are MNHEY and SMNVEV (reference sequence). The CDR3 runs to 15 residues. CDR3 in DNA: TGTGCCAGCAGTTTCTCTAAACTCCCCACAGATACGCAGTATTTT. Amino acid sequence: CASSFSKLPTDTQYF.

The chain joins TRBV6-2 or TRBV6-3 to TRBJ1-2, with a possible D match to TRBD1 (6 bases). Germline loops: CDR1 MNHEY, CDR2 SVGEGT. This CDR3 region has 14 residues. V dropped 2 bases and J dropped 4 bases, with 11 bases sitting between them. The CDR3 nucleotides read TGTGCCAGCAGTTACACCGGGACAACCTATGGCTACACCTTC. Protein product: CASSYTGTTYGYTF.

In this sample, this clonotype turned up once. The CDR3 is CASRAGGSLTDTQYF. CDR3 in DNA: TGTGCCAGCAGGGCAGGGGGGTCCCTCACAGATACGCAGTATTTT. This chain joins TRBV6-5 and TRBJ2-3; possible D gene TRBD1, 7 bases. V was shortened by 6 bases and J by 2 bases, with 15 bases between the two germline ends. This CDR3 spans 15 amino acids. CDR1 and CDR2 (germline): MNHEY, SVGAGI.

The chain employs TRBV28 and TRBJ2-3, with 9 bases aligning to TRBD1. The CDR3 is 17 amino acids. V gave up 6 bases and J gave up 2 bases; unmatched junction bases: 12. Germline CDR1 reads MDHEN; CDR2 reads SYDVKM. DNA of the CDR3: TGTGCCAGCAGCCTCTCAATGGGGACAGGGACCACAGATACGCAGTATTTT. Amino acid sequence: CASSLSMGTGTTDTQYF.

This clonotype was observed a few times. The chain couples TRBV4-1 to TRBJ2-5; D remains unclear. The J call may not be correct, given that the DNA end is closer to TRBJ2-7. The CDR3 loop spans 14 amino acids. Germline values: CDR1 MGHRA, CDR2 YSYEKL. CDR3 residues: CASSQGGLGHEQYF. The CDR3 nucleotides read TGCGCCAGCAGCCAAGGTGGCCTTGGACACGAGCAGTACTTC.

The chain recombines TRBV2 with TRBJ1-5; TRBD1 might be the D (6 bases). The CDR3 runs 15 residues. Germline V gives CDR1 SNHLY, CDR2 FYNNEI. V was pared by 6 bases and J by 2 bases, with 14 bases between. The chain's CDR3 is CASSNRVRGNQPQHF. DNA of the CDR3: TGTGCCAGCAGCAACAGGGTAAGGGGCAATCAGCCCCAGCATTTT. Full variable domain (remainder filled in from reference TRBV2 and TRBJ1-5): EPEVTQTPSHQVTQMGQEVILRCVPISNHLYFYWYRQILGQKVEFLVSFYNNEISEKSEIFDDQFSVERPDGSNFTLKIRSTKLEDSAMYFCASSNRVRGNQPQHFGDGTRLSIL.

The chain links TRBV25-1 to TRBJ1-2; D unresolved. Trimming pared 0 bases from V and 7 bases from J, leaving 12 bases between. CDR3 length: 14 residues. Germline CDR1 reads MGHDK; CDR2 reads SYGVNS. CDR3 sequence (DNA): TGTGCCAGCAGTGAATACGGCAGGAAGGGTGGCTACACCTTC. As protein: CASSEYGRKGGYTF.

This chain links TRBV11-2 with TRBJ2-4, with no clear D. The CDR3 sequence is 13 residues long. Germline V gives CDR1 SGHAT, CDR2 FQNNGV. V lost 6 bases, J lost 0 bases, and 6 bases lay in between. The CDR3 region is CASRIVAKNIQYF. DNA for the CDR3: TGTGCCAGCAGGATAGTAGCCAAAAACATTCAGTACTTC.